This TCR beta chain was retrieved from a study of control samples from healthy donors and cancer patients. Sequenced by immunoSEQ multiplex PCR; TCRdb stores in-frame clones only, minus some. The data show some 120,000 clones, with 85% to 95% seen just once and about 1.7% held by the top ten. The CDR3 runs to 14 residues. Germline V gene data show CDR1 as SEHNR and CDR2 as FQNEAQ (reference sequence). The V end was cut by 1 base, the J end by 4 bases, with 7 bases between. The receptor was derived from a man in his fifties or sixties with head and neck cancer. Material: PBMCs. V is TRBV7-9 and J is TRBJ1-4, with D uncertain. CDR3 sequence: CASSLVDGNEKLFF. The CDR3 coding sequence is TGTGCCAGCAGCTTAGTTGACGGTAATGAAAAACTGTTTTTT.